Listed below are T cell receptor beta chains from one sample, sequenced in a study of blood T cell repertoires in COVID-19. Measured with immunoSEQ multiplex PCR; TCRdb has only the in-frame clones, and not every one. The table lists approximately 65,000 clones, around 79% of them singletons. The material sequenced was peripheral blood. Source of these receptors: a man aged 60 to 69 with acute or convalescent COVID-19. Each CDR3 is given with its conserved first and last residue. Each record gives: clone size, D gene, J gene, V gene, CDR3 DNA, CDR3 protein. D genes are given only for firm matches. Rows give clone size only sometimes, using once, few, many, or a class for an expanded clone.

NA NA TRBJ2-3 TRBV9 TGTGCCAGCGGGTGGAGGGGACCCACAGATACGCAGTATTTT CASGWRGPTDTQYF
few TRBD1 TRBJ2-7 TRBV13 TGTGCCAGCAGCTATAAACAGGGGTCCACCTACGAGCAGTACTTC CASSYKQGSTYEQYF
once TRBD1 TRBJ2-1 TRBV7-2 TGTGCCAGCAGCTTCTGGTCGACAGGGGGTCGTAATGAGCAGTTCTTC CASSFWSTGGRNEQFF
NA NA TRBJ1-1 TRBV6-5 TGTGCCAGCAGTTACTCGGGATGGGGGGGCGCGGGTGAAGCTTTCTTT CASSYSGWGGAGEAFF
NA NA TRBJ1-2 TRBV10-3 TGTGCCATCAGACGCCCAGGGAACTATGGCTACACCTTC CAIRRPGNYGYTF
NA NA TRBJ2-7 TRBV30 TGTGCCTGGAGTCTTCGGACAGACTCCTACGAGCAGTACTTC CAWSLRTDSYEQYF
NA NA TRBJ2-1 TRBV14 TGTGCCAGCAGCCGTATGAGGGGAGGTTCCTACAATGAGCAGTTCTTC CASSRMRGGSYNEQFF
few TRBD1 TRBJ1-3 TRBV19 TGTGCCAGTAGAGACAGGGGCCATGGAAACACCATATATTTT CASRDRGHGNTIYF
NA NA TRBJ2-7 TRBV19 TGTGCCACTTCGAGGATTAGCGGCTACGAGCAGTACTTC CATSRISGYEQYF
NA TRBD1 TRBJ1-6 TRBV4-2 TGTGCCAGCAGCAGGGGGGACAGTCGGGGTTCACCCCTCCACTTT CASSRGDSRGSPLHF
NA NA TRBJ1-1 TRBV19 TGTGCCAGTAGTCCCAGGCAGAACACTGAAGCTTTCTTT CASSPRQNTEAFF
NA NA TRBJ1-1 TRBV10-3 TGTGCCATCAGTGGGGCCGGGACAAGGGCCGTTGAAGCTTTCTTT CAISGAGTRAVEAFF
few NA TRBJ1-2 TRBV7-8 TGTGCCAGCAGCCCGGGCGGGAGGGCGGCTAACTATGGCTACACCTTC CASSPGGRAANYGYTF
few TRBD2 TRBJ2-1 TRBV24-1 TGTGCCACCAGCGTTAGCGGGAGCCTTAGGGGCAATGAGCAGTTCTTC CATSVSGSLRGNEQFF
once TRBD2 TRBJ2-7 TRBV5-1 TGCGCCAGCAGCCCCGGGCCAGGGACTATCTACGAGCAGTACTTC CASSPGPGTIYEQYF
NA NA TRBJ2-1 TRBV7-9 TGTGCCAGCAGCTTAGTCGGGTACAATGAGCAGTTCTTC CASSLVGYNEQFF
NA NA TRBJ1-1 TRBV6-6 TGTGCCAGCAGTTGGTCCGGGGGGGACACTGAAGCTTTCTTT CASSWSGGDTEAFF
NA NA TRBJ1-1 TRBV5-8 TGTGCCAGCAGCTTGAGAGGGCCGTCTGAAGCTTTCTTT CASSLRGPSEAFF
NA NA TRBJ1-2 TRBV27 TGTGCCAGCAGACCGGACGGGAGCCTCTATGGCTACACCTTC CASRPDGSLYGYTF
NA NA TRBJ1-3 TRBV20-1 TGCAGTGCTAGAGATAGAAACACCATATATTTT CSARDRNTIYF